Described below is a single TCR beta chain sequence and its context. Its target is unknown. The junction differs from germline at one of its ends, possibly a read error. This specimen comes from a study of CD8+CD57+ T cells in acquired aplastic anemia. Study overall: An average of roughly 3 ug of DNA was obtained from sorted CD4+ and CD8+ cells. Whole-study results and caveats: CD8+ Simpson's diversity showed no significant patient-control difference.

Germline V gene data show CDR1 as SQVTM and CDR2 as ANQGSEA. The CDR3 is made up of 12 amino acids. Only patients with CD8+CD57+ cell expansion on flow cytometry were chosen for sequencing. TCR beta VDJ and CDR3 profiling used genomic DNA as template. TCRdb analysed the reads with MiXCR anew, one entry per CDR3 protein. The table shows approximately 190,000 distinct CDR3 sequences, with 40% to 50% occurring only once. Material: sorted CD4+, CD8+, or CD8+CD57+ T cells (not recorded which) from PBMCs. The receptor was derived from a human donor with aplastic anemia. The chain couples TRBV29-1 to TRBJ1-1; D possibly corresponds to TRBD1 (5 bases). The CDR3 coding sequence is TGCAGCGCGGGGGGGATGGACACTGAAGCTCTCTTT. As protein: CSAGGMDTEALF.